The present T cell receptor beta chain was sequenced within a study of T cells in Graves' hyperthyroidism and ophthalmopathy. This clonotype was seen at least ten times. From germline, CDR1 is LNHDA and CDR2 SQIVND (reference sequence). The CDR3 totals 15 residues. Trimming took off 3 bases at V and 8 bases at J, with 19 bases between the two ends. Researchers amplified the TCR beta CDR3 regions from RNA transcripts. TCR CDR3 underwent first-round RT-PCR with the HTBI primer set. Each CDR3 protein is one row after TCRdb ran MiXCR on the multiplex PCR reads. The table has hundreds of thousands of distinct CDR3 sequences, more than 11% seen once; the top ten hold more than 4.5%.

The V call is TRBV19, the J call TRBJ1-2; D is perhaps TRBD1 (5 bases). Input material: blood. The TCR was taken from a woman between 25 and 40 years old with Graves' hyperthyroidism that later progressed to Graves' ophthalmopathy. CDR3 bases: TGTGCCAGTAGTATCTGGGGCTACGAGCGCCGGGGCTACACCTTC. Translating it yields CASSIWGYERRGYTF.